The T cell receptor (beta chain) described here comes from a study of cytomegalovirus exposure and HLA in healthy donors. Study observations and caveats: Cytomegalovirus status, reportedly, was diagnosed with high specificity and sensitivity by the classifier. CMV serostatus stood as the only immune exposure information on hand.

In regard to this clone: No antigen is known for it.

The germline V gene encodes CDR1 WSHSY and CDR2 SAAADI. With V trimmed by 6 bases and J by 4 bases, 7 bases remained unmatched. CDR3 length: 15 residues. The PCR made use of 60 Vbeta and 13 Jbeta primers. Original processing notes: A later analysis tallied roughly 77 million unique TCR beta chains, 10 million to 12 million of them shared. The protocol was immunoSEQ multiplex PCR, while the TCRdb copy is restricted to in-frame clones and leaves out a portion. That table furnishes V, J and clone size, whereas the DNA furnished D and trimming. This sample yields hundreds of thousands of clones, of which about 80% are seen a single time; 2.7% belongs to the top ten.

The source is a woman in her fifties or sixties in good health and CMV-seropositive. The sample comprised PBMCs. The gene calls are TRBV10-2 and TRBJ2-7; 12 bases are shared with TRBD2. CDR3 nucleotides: TGCGCCAGCAGACATCCTAGCGGGAGGGATTACGAGCAGTACTTC. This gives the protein CASRHPSGRDYEQYF.